A single sample is the source of the 12 T cell receptor beta chains below, sequenced in a study of cytotoxic CD8 clonotypes in ibrutinib-treated CLL. Using immunoSEQ multiplex PCR, the repertoire was profiled, and TCRdb retains in-frame clones only, with some absent. The repertoire holds 23,000 or so clones, about 70% seen once, with around 28% in the top ten. Sequenced material: PBMCs, taken after 24 months of ibrutinib treatment. The receptors here all came from a human donor with chronic lymphocytic leukemia.

The chain links TRBV11-3 to TRBJ2-3; D is tentatively TRBD1 or TRBD2 (5 bases each). Germline values: CDR1 SGHNT, CDR2 YENEEA. V shed 5 bases and J shed 4 bases, with 13 bases lying between them. This CDR3 region has 14 residues. The CDR3 DNA reads TGTGCCAGCAGCCCCAGAGGGGAATCAGATACGCAGTATTTT. Translating gives CASSPRGESDTQYF.

This clone ranks as medium-sized. The rearrangement links TRBV6-5 to TRBJ1-2; no definite D call. This CDR3 has 11 amino acids. Trimming shortened V by 2 bases and J by 8 bases, and 6 bases separated the two germline ends. CDR1 MNHEY and CDR2 SVGAGI come from the germline V gene. This CDR3 is CASSYGRGYTF. The CDR3 region has the DNA TGTGCCAGCAGTTACGGGAGGGGCTACACCTTC.

Note on this clone: Other DNA sequences in the same sample also yield this CDR3. The rearrangement joins TRBV10-3 to TRBJ1-2; 7 nucleotides align to TRBD1. CDR1 and CDR2 from the germline V gene are ENHRY and SYGVKD. CDR3 size: 12 residues. V shed 10 bases and J 3 bases; nucleotides not matched to a gene: 5. In nucleotides, the CDR3 is TGTGCCACCAGACAGGGCGACTATGGCTACACCTTC. This encodes CATRQGDYGYTF.

There are a few counts of this clone. This chain joins TRBV7-4 and TRBJ2-2; D is perhaps TRBD1 (5 bases). CDR3 length: 19 residues. Germline V gene lookup returns CDR1 SGHVT and CDR2 SQSDAQ. V lost 2 bases, J lost 6 bases, and 25 bases lay in between. CDR3 protein: CASSLQFLWYKGPSGELFF. The CDR3, as DNA: TGTGCCAGCAGCTTACAATTTCTTTGGTACAAGGGGCCATCCGGGGAGCTGTTTTTT.

CDR3 in amino acids: CASSLGFNQPQHF. The CDR3 region has the DNA TGTGCCAGCAGCTTAGGATTCAATCAGCCCCAGCATTTT. This chain uses TRBV13 with TRBJ1-5; no reliable D call. Germline V gene sequence: CDR1 PRHDT, CDR2 FYEKMQ (reference sequence). Trimming took 0 bases from V and 3 from J, leaving 3 bases between them. The CDR3 contains 13 residues.

V and J are TRBV7-9 and TRBJ2-5; D is unresolved. V dropped 3 bases and J dropped 6 bases, with 8 bases sitting between them. Germline V lookup: CDR1 SEHNR, CDR2 FQNEAQ (reference sequence). The CDR3 loop spans 12 amino acids. As DNA, the CDR3 is TGTGCCAGCAGCTTTTTGTTCCAGACCCAGTACTTC. Its protein is CASSFLFQTQYF. The full variable domain, in which reference TRBV7-9 and TRBJ2-5 provide the parts outside the CDR3, is DTGVSQNPRHKITKRGQNVTFRCDPISEHNRLYWYRQTLGQGPEFLTYFQNEAQLEKSRLLSDRFSAERPKGSFSTLEIQRTEQGDSAMYLCASSFLFQTQYFGPGTRLLVL.

The genes are TRBV19 and TRBJ2-7, with D unresolved. The ends were cut back, 6 bases at V and 7 bases at J, with 10 bases in the middle. The germline V gene has CDR1 LNHDA and CDR2 SQIVND (reference sequence). The CDR3 loop spans 11 amino acids. Here the CDR3 reads CASRAMGEQYF. The CDR3 region has the DNA TGTGCCAGTAGAGCAATGGGAGAGCAGTACTTC.

The genes are TRBV11-2 and TRBJ1-2; D is perhaps TRBD1 (5 bases). There are 15 residues in the CDR3. Germline CDR1 reads SGHAT; CDR2 reads FQNNGV. The V gene lost 3 bases and the J gene lost 2 bases, with 13 bases spanning the gap. CDR3 sequence reads: CASSLIQGSNYGYTF. For the CDR3, the DNA is TGTGCCAGCAGCTTGATCCAGGGCTCGAACTATGGCTACACCTTC.

This clone was observed a few times. V and J are TRBV5-1 and TRBJ1-2; 7 bases map to TRBD1. The CDR3 has 13 amino acids. J gave up 8 bases and V 4 bases, and 8 bases lay outside the gene matches. Germline V CDR1 and CDR2: SGHRS, YFSETQ. CDR3 region: CASSATGPEGYTF. The DNA for the CDR3 is TGCGCCAGCAGCGCGACAGGGCCCGAGGGCTACACCTTC.

This rearrangement joins TRBV11-2 to TRBJ2-1, with D unresolved. Trimming took 1 base from V and 8 from J, leaving 6 bases between them. CDR3 size: 12 residues. Germline V lookup: CDR1 SGHAT, CDR2 FQNNGV. CDR3 in amino acids: CASSLVGYEQFF. The DNA for the CDR3 is TGTGCCAGCAGCTTAGTGGGATATGAGCAGTTCTTC.

V and J are TRBV9 and TRBJ2-2, with 8 bases matching TRBD2. Germline V CDR1 and CDR2: SGDLS, YYNGEE. This CDR3 is 16 amino acids long. J lost 1 base, V lost 4 bases, and 6 bases had no gene match. As DNA, the CDR3 is TGTGCCAGCAGCCCTAGTGCGGGGGGGAACACCGGGGAGCTGTTTTTT. Its protein is CASSPSAGGNTGELFF. The full variable domain, in which reference TRBV9 and TRBJ2-2 provide the parts outside the CDR3, is DSGVTQTPKHLITATGQRVTLRCSPRSGDLSVYWYQQSLDQGLQFLIQYYNGEERAKGNILERFSAQQFPDLHSELNLSSLELGDSALYFCASSPSAGGNTGELFFGEGSRLTVL.

This chain links TRBV4-2 with TRBJ2-1, with unresolved D. Trimming shortened V by 0 bases and J by 0 bases, and 9 bases separated the two germline ends. The CDR3 is made up of 16 amino acids. Germline CDR1 LGHNA, CDR2 YNFKEQ. Written as DNA, the CDR3 is TGTGCCAGCAGCCAAGAGGGTACGATCTCCTACAATGAGCAGTTCTTC. Translation gives CASSQEGTISYNEQFF.